This TCR beta chain was sequenced in a study of cytomegalovirus exposure and HLA in healthy donors. Study-wide results and limits: Sequencing likely generated an artifact that appeared as a cluster of highly shared sequence variants.

This clone was detected once. Antigen specificity is unknown. Amplification used 60 Vbeta primers and 13 Jbeta primers. Produced via immunoSEQ multiplex PCR; TCRdb's table is partial and in-frame only. The sample lists 220,000 or so clones; around 73% were seen once. This TCR was recovered from a male donor in good health and CMV-seronegative. The material sequenced was PBMCs.

CDR3 residues: CASSPGGGSYEQYF. DNA of the CDR3: TGTGCCAGCAGCCCCGGCGGCGGTTCCTACGAGCAGTACTTC. The J gene is TRBJ2-7, the V gene TRBV7-3, with D uncertain. Per the germline V gene, CDR1 is SGHTA and CDR2 is FQGTGA. Trimming took 5 bases from V and 1 from J, leaving 12 bases between them. The CDR3 totals 14 residues.